These 3 T cell receptor beta chains share one sample of origin, sequenced in a study of human T cells and chemical hapten exposure. The time point is: patch test 2, 6 weeks after DPC sensitization. The treatment was: therapeutic diphenylcyclopropenone sensitization with weekly scalp DPC. TCRdb passed the RACE reads through MiXCR, listing each CDR3 protein once. The repertoire holds a few hundred thousand distinct CDR3 sequences, with roughly 6.3% as singletons. Sequencing used whole blood, obtained in connection with sensitization to the hapten diphenylcyclopropenone (DPC). These receptor sequences come from a woman between 18 and 29 years old with alopecia areata. Some clones in this sample may be carry-over from other donors' samples.

The rearrangement links TRBV20-1 to TRBJ2-7; D gene ambiguous. The CDR3 length is 10 residues. V dropped 3 bases and J dropped 6 bases, with 6 bases sitting between them. The germline gives CDR1 DFQATT, CDR2 SNEGSKA (reference sequence). CDR3 residues: CSARDLEQYF. The CDR3 DNA reads as TGCAGTGCTAGGGATCTCGAGCAGTACTTC.

This clonotype was counted at least ten times. The CDR3 reads CAISPTLDRATDTQYF. In DNA, the CDR3 is TGTGCCATCAGTCCTACTCTAGACAGGGCCACAGATACGCAGTATTTT. The V and J genes are TRBV10-3 and TRBJ2-3; 7 bases line up with TRBD1. Unmatched junction bases numbered 10, after V lost 5 bases and J lost 2 bases. The CDR3 has 16 residues. CDR1 is ENHRY, CDR2 SYGVKD, per germline.

This clonotype has only a few counts. This chain links TRBV12-3 or TRBV12-4 with TRBJ1-1; a weak D match, TRBD1 (5 bases). This CDR3 comprises 13 residues. V was pared by 6 bases and J by 5 bases, with 13 bases between. This chain's CDR3 is CASRRGVETEAFF. CDR3 nucleotide sequence: TGTGCCAGCAGAAGGGGCGTAGAGACTGAAGCTTTCTTT.